This is a list of T cell receptor beta chains from one sample in a study of cytomegalovirus exposure and HLA in healthy donors. This table comes from immunoSEQ multiplex PCR, and its TCRdb copy is limited to in-frame clones, with some not included. The table includes approximately 110,000 clones, 70% to 85% detected once. The sequenced sample was PBMCs. Receptor source: a woman aged 18-29 years in good health and CMV-seronegative. The CDR3 runs from the conserved cysteine through the conserved F or W. Each record gives: J gene, CDR3 length, D gene, clone size, V gene, CDR3 protein, CDR3 DNA. A D gene is named only where the DNA matches it firmly. A clone size is listed for some rows: how often the clone was seen (once, few, many), or a class if it is expanded.

>TRBJ2-2|13|NA|NA|TRBV6-1
CASSEDYTGELFF
TGTGCCAGCAGTGAGGACTACACCGGGGAGCTGTTTTTT
>TRBJ1-2|15|NA|NA|TRBV19
CASSIQRGWDYGYTF
TGTGCCAGTAGTATCCAAAGGGGTTGGGACTATGGCTACACCTTC
>TRBJ2-5|14|TRBD2|NA|TRBV28
CASSFAGGGETQYF
TGTGCCAGCAGTTTCGCGGGAGGCGGGGAGACCCAGTACTTC
>TRBJ2-2|16|NA|few|TRBV28
CASSLGSRITTGELFF
TGTGCCAGCAGTTTAGGGTCTAGAATAACCACCGGGGAGCTGTTTTTT
>TRBJ2-3|18|NA|NA|TRBV7-9
CASSLALGGKRGTDTQYF
TGTGCCAGCAGCTTAGCGCTTGGAGGGAAGCGGGGCACAGATACGCAGTATTTT
>TRBJ2-7|16|TRBD2|NA|TRBV15
CATSPPTSGPTYEQYF
TGTGCCACCAGCCCCCCGACTAGCGGACCAACCTACGAGCAGTACTTC
>TRBJ2-1|13|NA|NA|TRBV7-2
CASSSQGAGEQFF
TGTGCCAGCAGCTCGCAGGGTGCCGGTGAGCAGTTCTTC
>TRBJ1-2|15|TRBD1|NA|TRBV2
CASRIPDREVPGYTF
TGTGCCAGCAGAATACCGGACAGGGAGGTACCTGGCTACACCTTC
>TRBJ2-1|12|NA|once|TRBV7-8
CASSPRLVEQFF
TGTGCCAGCAGCCCCCGACTAGTCGAACAGTTCTTC
>TRBJ1-4|16|TRBD1|NA|TRBV16
CASSPPGGQESEKLFF
TGTGCCAGCAGCCCACCAGGAGGACAGGAGTCTGAAAAACTGTTTTTT
>TRBJ1-1|15|NA|NA|TRBV13
CASSLEGLSNTEAFF
TGTGCCAGCAGCTTAGAGGGACTTTCGAACACTGAAGCTTTCTTT
>TRBJ2-5|14|NA|NA|TRBV4-3
CASSQIKGGETQYF
TGCGCCAGCAGCCAAATCAAGGGGGGGGAGACCCAGTACTTC
>TRBJ2-2|17|TRBD1|NA|TRBV29-1
CSVTKPGQQGIAGELFF
TGCAGCGTTACCAAGCCGGGACAGCAGGGAATAGCCGGGGAGCTGTTTTTT
>TRBJ2-5|13|TRBD2|NA|TRBV5-6
CASSSSGRETQYF
TGTGCCAGCAGCTCCAGCGGGAGAGAGACCCAGTACTTC
>TRBJ2-7|18|TRBD1|NA|TRBV14
CASSRTKTLGTGRYEQYF
TGTGCCAGCAGCCGGACTAAGACCCTGGGGACAGGGAGGTACGAGCAGTACTTC
>TRBJ2-6|19|NA|NA|TRBV7-7
CASSLAVIAGGSGANVLTF
TGTGCCAGCAGCTTAGCGGTAATAGCAGGGGGGTCTGGGGCCAACGTCCTGACTTTC
>TRBJ2-7|15|TRBD1|once|TRBV27
CASSSGGWAPGEQYF
TGTGCCAGCAGTTCAGGGGGTTGGGCCCCGGGCGAGCAGTACTTC
>TRBJ2-1|17|TRBD2|NA|TRBV19
CASSSRTSGSSYNEQFF
TGTGCCAGTAGTTCAAGGACTAGCGGGAGCTCCTACAATGAGCAGTTCTTC
>TRBJ2-1|16|TRBD2|once|TRBV12-5
CASGLVLGTRDNEQFF
TGTGCTAGTGGTTTGGTACTTGGGACTAGAGACAATGAGCAGTTCTTC
>TRBJ2-5|17|NA|once|TRBV6-1
CASSGSSTTANQETQYF
TGTGCCAGCAGTGGTTCTAGCACAACGGCCAACCAAGAGACCCAGTACTTC
>TRBJ2-1|17|TRBD2|NA|TRBV7-2
CASSFSTSGGSKNEQFF
TGTGCCAGCAGCTTTTCGACTAGCGGGGGTAGTAAGAATGAGCAGTTCTTC
>TRBJ1-2|14|TRBD1|NA|TRBV7-2
CASSSTGGLYGYTF
TGTGCCAGCAGCTCGACAGGGGGTCTCTATGGCTACACCTTC
>TRBJ2-1|14|TRBD2|few|TRBV6-1
CASSVAGGFNEQFF
TGTGCCAGCAGTGTCGCGGGGGGATTCAATGAGCAGTTCTTC
>TRBJ1-1|16|NA|NA|TRBV5-1
CASSLADAGRRTEAFF
TGCGCCAGCAGCTTAGCAGACGCAGGGAGGCGCACTGAAGCTTTCTTT
>TRBJ1-5|15|TRBD1|NA|TRBV18
CASSPRTGGNQPQHF
TGTGCCAGCTCACCACGGACAGGGGGCAATCAGCCCCAGCATTTT
>TRBJ1-1|14|NA|NA|TRBV5-1
CATKRGGLDTEAFF
TGCGCCACGAAACGGGGGGGGCTAGATACTGAAGCTTTCTTT
>TRBJ2-1|15|TRBD2|NA|TRBV5-1
CASSLDGGAYNEQFF
TGCGCCAGCAGCTTGGACGGGGGGGCCTACAATGAGCAGTTCTTC
>TRBJ2-7|14|TRBD2|NA|TRBV27
CASSFGLAGGEQYF
TGTGCCAGCAGTTTCGGGCTAGCGGGAGGTGAGCAGTACTTC
>TRBJ1-5|14|NA|NA|TRBV19
CASRTNAGDQPQHF
TGTGCCAGTAGGACGAACGCAGGGGACCAGCCCCAGCATTTT
>TRBJ2-1|16|TRBD1|NA|TRBV13
CASSLPGQGFYNEQFF
TGTGCCAGCAGCTTACCGGGACAGGGGTTCTACAATGAGCAGTTCTTC
>TRBJ2-3|15|NA|NA|TRBV11-2
CASSLEGRRTDTQYF
TGTGCCAGCAGCTTAGAGGGCAGACGCACAGATACGCAGTATTTT
>TRBJ1-1|15|TRBD1|NA|TRBV6-5
CASSYTQGRRGEAFF
TGTGCCAGCAGTTACACACAGGGGAGAAGGGGTGAAGCTTTCTTT
>TRBJ2-3|13|NA|NA|TRBV5-1
CASSLEPGDTQYF
TGCGCCAGCAGCTTGGAGCCAGGAGATACGCAGTATTTT
>TRBJ2-1|12|NA|NA|TRBV6-1
CASSWIEAEQFF
TGTGCCAGCAGTTGGATTGAAGCGGAGCAGTTCTTC
>TRBJ1-6|15|NA|NA|TRBV27
CASSPRRATNSPLHF
TGTGCCAGCAGTCCACGGAGGGCTACAAATTCACCCCTCCACTTT
>TRBJ1-2|14|NA|NA|TRBV2
CASSPQGRNYGYTF
TGTGCCAGCAGTCCCCAGGGGCGGAACTATGGCTACACCTTC
>TRBJ1-3|14|TRBD1|NA|TRBV7-2
CASSSDRAGNTIYF
TGTGCCAGCAGCTCGGACAGGGCTGGAAACACCATATATTTT
>TRBJ2-1|14|TRBD2|NA|TRBV10-3
CAISLAGREDEQFF
TGTGCCATCAGCTTAGCGGGGAGGGAGGATGAGCAGTTCTTC
>TRBJ1-4|14|NA|NA|TRBV6-5
CASRRVVANEKLFF
TGTGCCAGCAGGCGGGTAGTTGCTAATGAAAAACTGTTTTTT
>TRBJ1-5|16|NA|NA|TRBV27
CASSLRGEGGNQPQHF
TGTGCCAGCAGTTTAAGGGGAGAGGGGGGGAATCAGCCCCAGCATTTT
>TRBJ2-7|13|NA|few|TRBV29-1
CSVPGASSYEQYF
TGCAGCGTTCCAGGGGCGAGCTCCTACGAGCAGTACTTC
>TRBJ1-5|15|TRBD1|once|TRBV19
CASSIRQGADQPQHF
TGTGCCAGTAGTATCCGACAGGGGGCTGATCAGCCCCAGCATTTT